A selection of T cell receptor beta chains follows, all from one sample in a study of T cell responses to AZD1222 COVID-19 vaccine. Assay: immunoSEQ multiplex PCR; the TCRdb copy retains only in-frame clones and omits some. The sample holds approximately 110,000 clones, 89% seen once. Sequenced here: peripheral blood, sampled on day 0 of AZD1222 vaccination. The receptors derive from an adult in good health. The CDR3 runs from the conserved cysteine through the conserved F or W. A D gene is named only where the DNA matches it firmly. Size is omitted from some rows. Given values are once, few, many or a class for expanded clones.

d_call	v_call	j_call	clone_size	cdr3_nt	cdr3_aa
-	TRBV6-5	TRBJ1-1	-	TGTGCCAGCGGACTACACAACACTGAAGCTTTCTTT	CASGLHNTEAFF
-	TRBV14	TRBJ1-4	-	TGTGCCAGCAGCCTCGGCCCCCGGAGTAATGAAAAACTGTTTTTT	CASSLGPRSNEKLFF
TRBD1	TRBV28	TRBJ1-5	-	TGTGCCAGCAGTTTAACAGGGGGCCGCAATCAGCCCCAGCATTTT	CASSLTGGRNQPQHF
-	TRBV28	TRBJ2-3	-	TGTGCCAGCAGCCCAAGCCGGGGAGTCCGCACAGATACGCAGTATTTT	CASSPSRGVRTDTQYF
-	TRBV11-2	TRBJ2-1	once	TGTGCCAGCAGCCCGGGGACAAGCTCCTACAATGAGCAGTTCTTC	CASSPGTSSYNEQFF
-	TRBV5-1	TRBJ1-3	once	TGCGCCAGCAGAGGGGGAACTGGAAACACCATATATTTT	CASRGGTGNTIYF
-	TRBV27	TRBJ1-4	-	TGTGCCAGCAGTGAGAGGTCGACTAATGAAAAACTGTTTTTT	CASSERSTNEKLFF
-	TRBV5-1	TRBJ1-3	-	TGCGCCAGCAGCTTGGCGGGCAGCTCTGGAAACACCATATATTTT	CASSLAGSSGNTIYF
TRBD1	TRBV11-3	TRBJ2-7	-	TGTGCCAGCAGCTTAGGTTCGACAGGGGTCAACGAGCAGTACTTC	CASSLGSTGVNEQYF
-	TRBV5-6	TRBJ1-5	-	TGTGCCAGCAGCGTGTTTATAAGGAGCAATCAGCCCCAGCATTTT	CASSVFIRSNQPQHF
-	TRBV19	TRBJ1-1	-	TGTGCCAGTACCGCAACAGGGAATGAGGGGATAAAAGCTTTCTTT	CASTATGNEGIKAFF
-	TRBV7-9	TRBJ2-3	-	TGTGCCAGCAGCGACCCCGGGACGGTAGTCACAGATACGCAGTATTTT	CASSDPGTVVTDTQYF
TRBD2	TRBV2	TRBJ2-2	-	TGTGCCAGCCTGAGGGACTATTCGGCCGGGGAGCTGTTTTTT	CASLRDYSAGELFF
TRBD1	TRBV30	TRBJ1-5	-	TGTGCCTGGAGCGGGACAGGGGAGCAGCCCCAGCATTTT	CAWSGTGEQPQHF
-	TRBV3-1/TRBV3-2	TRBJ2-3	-	TGTGCCAGCAGCCAAGAACCCAGGGCAGATACGCAGTATTTT	CASSQEPRADTQYF
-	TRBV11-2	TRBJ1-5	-	TGTGCCAGCAGCCAAGGGGGGGCCACTGGGAATCAGCCCCAGCATTTT	CASSQGGATGNQPQHF
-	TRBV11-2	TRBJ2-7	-	TGTGCCAGCAGCTCACGACCGGGACTGTACGAGCAGTACTTC	CASSSRPGLYEQYF
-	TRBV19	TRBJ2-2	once	TGTGCCAGCCAGGGCCCCAACGCAGGAGGCGGGGAGCTGTTTTTT	CASQGPNAGGGELFF
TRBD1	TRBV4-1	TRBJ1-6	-	TGCGCCAGCAGCCAAGTCACCGGGACAGGGGATTTTAATTCACCCCTCCACTTT	CASSQVTGTGDFNSPLHF
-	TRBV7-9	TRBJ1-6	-	TGTGCCAGCAGCCTCCGCCGGGACCCCAGGGATTCACCCCTCCACTTT	CASSLRRDPRDSPLHF
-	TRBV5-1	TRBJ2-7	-	TGCGCCAGCAGCTTTGCCCCCCAGGACCCGACCTACGAGCAGTACTTC	CASSFAPQDPTYEQYF
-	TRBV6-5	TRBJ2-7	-	TGTGCCAGCAGTTCCCCTTACGAGCAGTACTTC	CASSSPYEQYF